One and the same sample provided the 18 T cell receptor beta chains below, sequenced in a study of T cell repertoires in aging, cancer and after chemotherapy. Rearranged V-D-J TRB sequences were amplified with a mixed TRB-A/B primer pool. TCRdb re-analysed the multiplex PCR reads in MiXCR, keeping a single row per CDR3 protein. Seen here are some 10,000 distinct CDR3 sequences, around 32% observed once, and the top ten hold roughly 3%. Peripheral blood genomic DNA, not sorted cells or RNA, was the template. What was sequenced was blood. These receptors were taken from a human donor in good health.

The chain combines TRBV28 with TRBJ1-4; D remains ambiguous. In germline, CDR1 is MDHEN, CDR2 SYDVKM. CDR3 length equals 14 residues. Deletions cut 5 bases from V and 5 bases from J, with 12 bases between. CDR3 in amino acids: CASSAPPSNEKLFF. In nucleotides, the CDR3 is TGTGCCAGCAGTGCCCCGCCCTCCAATGAAAAACTGTTTTTT.

The chain couples TRBV11-3 to TRBJ2-6; 7 positions match TRBD1. The CDR3 totals 19 residues. V shed 1 base, J shed 0 bases, and the junction held 9 bases outside the gene matches. Germline V gene sequence: CDR1 SGHNT, CDR2 YENEEA. CDR3 protein: CASSLGQGEFVSGANVLTF. For the CDR3, the DNA is TGTGCCAGCAGCTTAGGTCAGGGGGAGTTCGTCTCTGGGGCCAACGTCCTGACTTTC.

This clonotype occurred a few times. The chain carries TRBV27 and TRBJ2-2; D gene ambiguous. The CDR3 extends over 14 amino acids. CDR1 MNHEY and CDR2 SMNVEV come from the germline V gene (reference sequence). V gave up 3 bases and J gave up 6 bases, with 11 bases separating them. CDR3 in amino acids: CASSFQVRSGELFF. CDR3 DNA sequence: TGTGCCAGCAGTTTCCAGGTCCGGTCCGGGGAGCTGTTTTTT.

Sample share makes this clonotype medium-sized (0.01 to 0.1%). The CDR3 DNA reads as TGTGCCAGTAGTTGGCAGCATAGCTCTGGGGCCAACGTCCTGACTTTC. Its translation is CASSWQHSSGANVLTF. The chain combines TRBV19 with TRBJ2-6; D not resolved. This CDR3 has 16 residues. Looked up from germline, CDR1 is LNHDA and CDR2 is SQIVND (reference sequence). Trimming pared 5 bases from V and 0 bases from J, leaving 11 bases between.

The chain links TRBV5-6 to TRBJ2-5; D gene uncertain. V was shortened by 2 bases and J by 0 bases, with 8 bases between the two germline ends. The CDR3 contains 14 residues. Germline CDR1 SGHDT, CDR2 YYEEEE. The CDR3 spells CASSLTTYQETQYF. Written as DNA, the CDR3 is TGTGCCAGCAGCTTAACGACCTACCAAGAGACCCAGTACTTC.

This clonotype is termed medium-sized. V is TRBV19 and J is TRBJ2-5, with 7 nucleotides matching TRBD1. From germline, CDR1 is LNHDA and CDR2 SQIVND (reference sequence). Trimming cost V 5 bases and J 4 bases; bases outside gene matches: 10. CDR3 length equals 15 residues. Here the CDR3 DNA reads TGTGCCAGTAGTCCGGACAGGACCTGGGGAGAGACCCAGTACTTC. Residues: CASSPDRTWGETQYF.

This clonotype showed up just a few times. V usage is TRBV27 and J usage is TRBJ2-1, with 7 bases matching TRBD2. Losses at the gene ends were 3 bases for V and 3 bases for J; bases not matched to a gene: 5. CDR1 and CDR2 from the germline V gene are MNHEY and SMNVEV (reference sequence). CDR3 length: 15 residues. CDR3 region: CASSFGLEGYNEQFF. DNA of the CDR3: TGTGCCAGCAGTTTCGGACTAGAAGGCTACAATGAGCAGTTCTTC.

CDR3 sequence (DNA): TGCAGCGTTGGAGGGGGAATGAACACTGAAGCTTTCTTT. As protein: CSVGGGMNTEAFF. The chain has TRBV29-1 and TRBJ1-1, with a possible D match to TRBD1 (6 bases). Germline-derived CDR1 and CDR2 are SQVTM and ANQGSEA. V lost 4 bases and J lost 0, with 9 bases in between. The CDR3 sequence is 13 residues long.

The rearrangement links TRBV6-5 to TRBJ2-1, with D possibly matching TRBD2 (6 bases). The V end was cut by 0 bases, the J end by 5 bases, with 11 bases between. From germline, CDR1 is MNHEY and CDR2 SVGAGI. This CDR3 is 15 amino acids long. The CDR3 bases are TGTGCCAGCAGTTACTCGGGGGGACCTAACAATGAGCAGTTCTTC. It is translated as CASSYSGGPNNEQFF.

This chain connects TRBV6-5 to TRBJ1-2; TRBD1 matches 7 bases. After removal of 2 bases from V and 4 bases from J, the junction contained 4 bases not matched to a gene. CDR3 length: 14 residues. Germline V gives CDR1 MNHEY, CDR2 SVGAGI. The DNA for the CDR3 is TGTGCCAGCAGTTACGACAGGGCCCCCTATGGCTACACCTTC. Translation: CASSYDRAPYGYTF.

With respect to this clonotype: One junction end does not reproduce the germline sequence, and a read error may be involved. This chain joins TRBV6-6 and TRBJ1-1; 7 nucleotides align to TRBD1. Germline-derived CDR1 and CDR2 are MNHNY and SVGAGI (reference sequence). The length of the CDR3 is 15 residues. The CDR3 DNA is TGTGCCAGCAGTTACTCAGGGACAGCTAACACTAAAGCTTTCTTT. This sequence encodes CASSYSGTANTKAFF.

J is TRBJ1-2 and V is TRBV5-4; 7 bases are a match to TRBD1. The V segment lost 2 bases and the J segment 2 bases; nucleotides outside the gene matches: 0. CDR1 is SGHNT, CDR2 YYREEE, per germline (reference sequence). The CDR3 is 13 residues long. CDR3 in amino acids: CASSFRGNYGYTF. The CDR3, as DNA: TGTGCCAGCAGCTTCAGGGGGAACTATGGCTACACCTTC.

The sample holds a few counts of this clonotype. This chain uses TRBV11-3 with TRBJ2-1; D is uncertain. The CDR3 covers 13 residues. Trimming took off 4 bases at V and 12 bases at J, with 16 bases between the two ends. Germline CDR1 is SGHNT and CDR2 is YENEEA. The CDR3 is CASSSGEVNSQFF. CDR3 sequence (DNA): TGTGCCAGCAGCTCCGGAGAGGTCAATTCGCAGTTCTTC.

This clonotype was recorded a few times. V gene TRBV19 combines with J gene TRBJ1-6; D gene ambiguous. This CDR3 spans 15 amino acids. Germline V gene lookup returns CDR1 LNHDA and CDR2 SQIVND (reference sequence). Between the trimmed V and J ends, which lost 5 bases and 5 bases, there was a span of 13 bases. CDR3 amino acids: CASSAEGFDNSPLHF. For the CDR3, the DNA is TGTGCCAGTAGTGCCGAGGGATTCGATAATTCACCCCTCCACTTT.

In its sample, this clonotype is medium-sized. This sequence joins TRBV27 and TRBJ2-2, with 8 bases that match TRBD2. Per the germline V gene, CDR1 is MNHEY and CDR2 is SMNVEV (reference sequence). V lost 6 bases and J lost 6; bases outside the gene matches: 12. CDR3 length equals 16 residues. CDR3 DNA: TGTGCCAGCAGCCGAGGCGGGGGGCGGAGTGCCGGGGAGCTGTTTTTT. As protein: CASSRGGGRSAGELFF.

This clonotype appeared a few times. V and J are TRBV5-6 and TRBJ2-1; D is ambiguous. The CDR3 is 14 amino acids. Trimming left V 0 bases short and J 4 bases short, with 8 bases between. CDR1 is SGHDT and CDR2 is YYEEEE in the germline V gene. CDR3 residues: CASSLGASYNEQFF. CDR3 DNA: TGTGCCAGCAGCTTGGGGGCCAGTTACAATGAGCAGTTCTTC.

By proportion, this clonotype is medium-sized (0.01 to 0.1%). The rearrangement uses TRBV19 and TRBJ2-5; 9 nucleotides agree with TRBD1. The ends lost 5 bases at V and 5 bases at J; junction bases unmatched: 9. The CDR3 contains 15 residues. In germline, CDR1 is LNHDA, CDR2 SQIVND (reference sequence). The CDR3 DNA reads as TGTGCCAGTAGTGCAAGACAGGGGGGCAGGGAGACCCAGTACTTC. This encodes CASSARQGGRETQYF.

In its sample, this clonotype is medium-sized (0.01 to 0.1%). The rearrangement links TRBV11-3 to TRBJ2-3; a possible D gene is TRBD2 (5 bases). CDR1 SGHNT and CDR2 YENEEA come from the germline V gene. V lost 0 bases, J lost 2 bases, and 15 bases lay in between. The CDR3 extends over 17 amino acids. The CDR3 reads CASSLDQLERVTDTQYF. The CDR3 nucleotides read TGTGCCAGCAGCTTAGACCAGTTGGAGAGGGTCACAGATACGCAGTATTTT.